This T cell receptor (beta chain) is from a study of blood T cells in healthy people across ages. About the study: Template switching caught about one barcoded beta molecule for each two T cells. Study outcomes and limitations: Diversity figures based on one million T cells were deemed too low. Across the age range, TCR beta diversity per million T cells fell in a roughly linear way. In the absence of known donor CMV status, changes in expanded clonotypes were possibly confounded.

This clonotype appeared a few times. Its antigen is currently unknown. Combining a sample-barcoded 5' primer with a J-beta primer mix, a second PCR ran for roughly 7 to 11 cycles. In TCRdb, the 5' RACE reads were re-called with MiXCR into one record per CDR3 protein. There are 1,500,000 or so distinct CDR3 sequences in the sample; roughly 59% occur only once, and 6.5% to 8% lies in the top ten. CDR1 and CDR2 from the germline V gene are MNHEY and SVGAGI. The CDR3 has 14 residues. With 2 bases removed from V and 4 bases from J, the gap between germline ends came to 10 bases. This chain links TRBV6-5 with TRBJ2-3; D remains unclear. Sequencing was done on a sample of blood. The sequence was obtained from a man in his late teens or twenties in good health. CDR3 coding DNA: TGTGCCAGCAGTTACGGGTTGGCGGCAGATACGCAGTATTTT. Translating it yields CASSYGLAADTQYF.